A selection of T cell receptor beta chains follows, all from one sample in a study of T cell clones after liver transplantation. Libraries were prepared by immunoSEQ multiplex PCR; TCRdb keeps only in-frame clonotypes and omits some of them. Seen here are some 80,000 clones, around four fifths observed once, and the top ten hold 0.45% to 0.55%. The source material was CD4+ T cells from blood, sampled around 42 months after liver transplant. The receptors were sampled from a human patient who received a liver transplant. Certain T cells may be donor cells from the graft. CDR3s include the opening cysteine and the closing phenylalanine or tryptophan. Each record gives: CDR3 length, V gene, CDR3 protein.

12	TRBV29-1	CSAGQGNYGYTF
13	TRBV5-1	CASRETGDYGYTF
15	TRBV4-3	CASSQDIELSGEQYF
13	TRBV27	CASSLVWYTEAFF
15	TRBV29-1	CSVGRDLTTTDTQYF
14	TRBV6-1	CASAQSSQGVEQFF
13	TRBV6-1	CASSRHFNQPQHF
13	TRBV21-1	CASSIGFFYEQYF
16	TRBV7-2	CASSLEGAATNEKLFF
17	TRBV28	CASSGKTGIVLRNTIYF
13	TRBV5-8	CASTPGAYTEAFF
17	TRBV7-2	CASSPRTSVLSYNEQFF
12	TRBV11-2	CASSFSNNEQFF
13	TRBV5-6	CANSFERSNEQFF
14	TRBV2	CASSAGTAQETQYF
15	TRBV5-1	CASSPGAVAQETQYF
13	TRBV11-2	CASSLDRGTEAFF
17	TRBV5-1	CASSHRPLAGLTDTQYF
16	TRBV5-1	CASSLSGQHMNTEAFF
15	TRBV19	CASSRGGKANYGYTF
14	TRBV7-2	CASSLAGPGETQYF
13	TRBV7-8	CASSSGTSGEQFF
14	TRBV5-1	CASSDGGAYTEAFF
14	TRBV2	CASSVAWGNTEAFF
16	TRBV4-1	CASSQKRGLRNNEQFF
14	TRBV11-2	CASSLGVGLRGYTF
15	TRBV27	CASSLVLAGPGELFF
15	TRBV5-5	CASSLWTGAGNEQFF
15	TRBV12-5	CASGPGGFSYNEQFF
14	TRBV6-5	CASSPRGGNQPQHF
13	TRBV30	CAWNGLINEKLFF
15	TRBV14	CASSRGRVSYNEQFF
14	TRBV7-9	CASSLGPGGETQYF
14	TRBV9	CASSVGTGPQPQHF
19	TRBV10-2	CASSERGGLAGGDQETQYF
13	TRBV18	CASSQLGNTEAFF
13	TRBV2	CASKNQGPYEQYF
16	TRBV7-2	CASSLVGTGAGQPQHF
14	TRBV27	CASRNLQLTDTQYF
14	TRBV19	CASSIIQNTGELFF
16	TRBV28	CASSSPTGQGHYGYTF
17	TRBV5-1	CASSLLAGSSSTDTQYF
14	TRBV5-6	CASSLGDGAGQQFF
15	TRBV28	CASSLNPSGPYEQYF
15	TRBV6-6	CASSFGPAGSYEQYF